This TCR beta chain stems from a study of technical replicates of blood from a few donors. The CDR3 spans 14 residues. Germline CDR1 and CDR2: SQVTM and ANQGSEA. V lost 4 bases, J lost 7 bases, and 10 bases stayed unmatched. Sequencing was performed with immunoSEQ multiplex PCR; in TCRdb, only in-frame clones are kept and a portion is missing. The sample contains 55,000 to 70,000 clones, roughly 91% of which appear only once. This receptor was identified in a human donor in good health. Some clones in this sample may be carry-over from other donors' samples. This chain connects TRBV29-1 to TRBJ1-2, with TRBD1 matching 9 bases. Sequenced input: PBMCs. The CDR3 DNA reads as TGCAGCGTTGTATTGGACAGGGGCCTCTTTGGCTACACCTTC. The encoded protein is CSVVLDRGLFGYTF.